The 29 T cell receptor beta chains below all came from one sample that was sequenced in a study of cytomegalovirus exposure and HLA in healthy donors. Amplification used 60 Vbeta primers and 13 Jbeta primers. Clones were read by immunoSEQ multiplex PCR, and TCRdb kept only the in-frame ones, dropping some. The data contain roughly 100,000 clones, around 80% of them singletons. Sequencing input: PBMCs. Source of these receptors: a woman aged 18-29 years in good health and CMV-seropositive.

The J gene is TRBJ1-5, the V gene TRBV21-1; the listed D gene, TRBD1, was not tested against the DNA. TRBV21-1 is tagged as a pseudogene. The CDR3 has 12 amino acids. CDR3: CASSKGAQPQHF. DNA for the CDR3: TGTGCCAGCAGCAAAGGGGCTCAGCCCCAGCATTTT.

This chain links TRBV7-2 with TRBJ1-2, with 8 bases matching TRBD1. V was pared by 8 bases and J by 4 bases, with 9 bases of the junction left unmatched. This CDR3 region has 14 residues. The germline V gene has CDR1 SGHTA and CDR2 FQGNSA. The CDR3 protein is CASGYPGGFYGYTF. The CDR3 coding sequence is TGTGCCAGCGGCTACCCAGGGGGCTTCTATGGCTACACCTTC. Together with reference TRBV7-2 and TRBJ1-2, the CDR3 gives the full variable domain: GAGVSQSPSNKVTEKGKDVELRCDPISGHTALYWYRQSLGQGLEFLIYFQGNSAPDKSGLPSDRFSAERTGGSVSTLTIQRTQQEDSAVYLCASGYPGGFYGYTFGSGTRLTVV.

V gene TRBV2 combines with J gene TRBJ1-1, with D uncertain. The germline CDR1 and CDR2 sequences are SNHLY and FYNNEI. The germline V and J ends were trimmed by 6 bases and 1 base, with 12 bases remaining between them. There are 14 residues in the CDR3. The CDR3 DNA reads as TGTGCCAGCAGAATGGGAGGGCGGAACACTGAAGCTTTCTTT. Translated, it gives CASRMGGRNTEAFF.

The genes are TRBV9 and TRBJ1-1; weak D call: TRBD1 (6 bases). With 3 bases removed from V and 1 base from J, the gap between germline ends came to 13 bases. This CDR3 is built from 15 residues. Germline V lookup: CDR1 SGDLS, CDR2 YYNGEE. The CDR3 DNA follows: TGTGCCAGCAGCGAGAGCCCAGGGGCGAACACTGAAGCTTTCTTT. Translating it yields CASSESPGANTEAFF.

CDR3 residues: CAIPVSGVLTGANVLTF. The CDR3 region has the DNA TGTGCCATCCCTGTGTCGGGGGTATTAACTGGGGCCAACGTCCTGACTTTC. This sequence joins TRBV10-3 and TRBJ2-6, with D possibly being TRBD2 (6 bases). Trimming stripped 8 bases from V and 2 bases from J, with 19 bases between. The CDR3 is made up of 17 amino acids. Germline V gives CDR1 ENHRY, CDR2 SYGVKD.

Only one count was recorded for this clone. The chain links TRBV2 to TRBJ2-1; 9 bases match TRBD2. V lost 4 bases, J lost 10 bases, and 11 bases stayed unmatched. Per germline, CDR1 SNHLY and CDR2 FYNNEI. This CDR3 has 15 residues. CDR3 region: CASSGLSVAGGEQFF. The DNA of the CDR3 is TGTGCCAGCAGTGGACTCAGTGTGGCGGGGGGGGAGCAGTTCTTC.

This clone came up a few times. The V gene is TRBV4-1, the J gene TRBJ1-1, with D tentatively TRBD1 (5 bases). Germline CDR1 reads MGHRA; CDR2 reads YSYEKL. With 4 bases removed from V and 2 bases from J, the gap between germline ends came to 14 bases. This CDR3 region has 15 residues. CDR3 region: CASSPSKGLNTEAFF. The DNA for the CDR3 is TGCGCCAGCAGCCCAAGTAAGGGGCTAAACACTGAAGCTTTCTTT.

The chain recombines TRBV5-6 with TRBJ2-7, with 9 bases aligning to TRBD2. The V gene end was trimmed by 4 bases and the J gene end by 4 bases; junction bases not matched to a gene: 6. The CDR3 length is 14 residues. Germline loops: CDR1 SGHDT, CDR2 YYEEEE. The CDR3 spells CASSPSGGLYEQYF. The CDR3 region has the DNA TGTGCCAGCAGCCCCAGCGGGGGGCTATACGAGCAGTACTTC.

The chain has TRBV5-1 and TRBJ2-3; TRBD2 might be the D (6 bases). Germline CDR1 is SGHRS and CDR2 is YFSETQ. The ends were cut back, 0 bases at V and 2 bases at J, with 13 bases in the middle. CDR3 size: 16 residues. The CDR3 reads CASSLARGSSTDTQYF. The DNA of the CDR3 is TGCGCCAGCAGCTTGGCACGGGGGTCCTCCACAGATACGCAGTATTTT.

The chain uses TRBV6-5 and TRBJ2-3; 11 bases fit TRBD1. Germline V CDR1 and CDR2: MNHEY, SVGAGI. V was pared by 6 bases and J by 4 bases, with 3 bases of the junction left unmatched. The CDR3 spans 14 residues. CDR3 residues: CASRGQGAADTQYF. In DNA, the CDR3 is TGTGCCAGCAGAGGACAGGGGGCAGCAGATACGCAGTATTTT.

This clone was picked up one time. The chain joins TRBV4-1 to TRBJ1-5; D is perhaps TRBD1 (6 bases). Germline assignment: CDR1 MGHRA and CDR2 YSYEKL. With 1 base removed from V and 3 bases from J, the gap between germline ends came to 13 bases. CDR3 length: 16 residues. The CDR3 nucleotides are TGCGCCAGCAGCCAAGTACCCCTGGGGGCCAATCAGCCCCAGCATTTT. Residues: CASSQVPLGANQPQHF.

The chain combines TRBV5-6 with TRBJ1-4; possible D gene TRBD1, 5 bases. The ends were cut back, 4 bases at V and 7 bases at J, with 17 bases in the middle. Germline V gene sequence: CDR1 SGHDT, CDR2 YYEEEE. This CDR3 region has 15 residues. The CDR3 nucleotides read TGTGCCAGCAGCCTACGGGGGTATAGTGTTGAAAAACTGTTTTTT. It translates to CASSLRGYSVEKLFF. Combining the CDR3 with reference TRBV5-6 and TRBJ1-4 gives the whole variable domain DAGVTQSPTHLIKTRGQQVTLRCSPKSGHDTVSWYQQALGQGPQFIFQYYEEEERQRGNFPDRFSGHQFPNYSSELNVNALLLGDSALYLCASSLRGYSVEKLFFGSGTQLSVL.

The chain recombines TRBV4-3 with TRBJ2-7; D unclear. CDR3 length: 14 residues. The germline CDR1 and CDR2 sequences are LGHNA and YSLEER. The V and J ends lost 1 base and 5 bases respectively, with 12 bases between them. The DNA for the CDR3 is TGCGCCAGCAGCCAAGGTGGCCAGTCCCACGAGCAGTACTTC. It specifies CASSQGGQSHEQYF.

V and J are TRBV29-1 and TRBJ2-5, with 10 nucleotides matching TRBD1. J was trimmed by 5 bases and V by 5 bases; bases with no gene match: 11. This CDR3 spans 15 amino acids. In germline, CDR1 is SQVTM, CDR2 ANQGSEA. This CDR3 is CSVYDRGQIWETQYF. The CDR3 bases are TGCAGCGTTTACGACAGGGGGCAGATTTGGGAGACCCAGTACTTC. Supplemented by reference TRBV29-1 and TRBJ2-5, the full variable domain reads SAVISQKPSRDICQRGTSLTIQCQVDSQVTMMFWYRQQPGQSLTLIATANQGSEATYESGFVIDKFPISRPNLTFSTLTVSNMSPEDSSIYLCSVYDRGQIWETQYFGPGTRLLVL.

The rearrangement joins TRBV30 to TRBJ2-6, with D unresolved. V was clipped by 1 base and J by 1 base, with 17 bases between them. The germline V gene has CDR1 GTSNPN and CDR2 SVGIG (reference sequence). CDR3 length equals 18 residues. The CDR3 sequence is CAWSATIFDPSGANVLTF. CDR3 sequence (DNA): TGTGCCTGGAGTGCGACAATATTCGATCCATCTGGGGCCAACGTCCTGACTTTC.

This clone was recorded once. The chain couples TRBV5-6 to TRBJ1-2; 8 bases are shared with TRBD1. This CDR3 is 13 amino acids long. V was clipped by 5 bases and J by 3 bases; unmatched bases: 3. Germline V gene lookup returns CDR1 SGHDT and CDR2 YYEEEE. The DNA of the CDR3 is TGTGCCAGCAGGGCAGGGGGCTACTATGGCTACACCTTC. Its protein is CASRAGGYYGYTF.

As to this clone: Other DNA sequences in this specimen translate into the identical CDR3. This chain uses TRBV7-9 with TRBJ1-1, with D tentatively TRBD1 (6 bases). CDR1 SEHNR and CDR2 FQNEAQ come from the germline V gene (reference sequence). The CDR3 sequence is 15 residues long. The V end was cut by 5 bases, the J end by 3 bases, with 16 bases between. The CDR3 loop is CASSPLEGGHTEAFF. In DNA form, the CDR3 reads TGTGCCAGCAGCCCTCTCGAGGGGGGGCACACTGAAGCTTTCTTT.

J is TRBJ2-6 and V is TRBV19, with D tentatively TRBD1 (7 bases). V was pared by 7 bases and J by 2 bases, with 21 bases between. This CDR3 region has 18 residues. Germline CDR1 LNHDA, CDR2 SQIVND (reference sequence). CDR3 in amino acids: CASTDRDSGRPGANVLTF. The DNA of the CDR3 is TGTGCCAGTACCGACCGGGACAGCGGGCGCCCTGGGGCCAACGTCCTGACTTTC.

The rearrangement joins TRBV7-6 to TRBJ2-7; 9 bases fit TRBD1. Germline CDR1 reads SGHVS; CDR2 reads FNYEAQ. The CDR3 sequence is 14 residues long. The ends lost 4 bases at V and 8 bases at J; junction bases unmatched: 9. For the CDR3, the DNA is TGTGCCAGCAGCTATAGGACAGGGGACTTGCAGCAGTACTTC. This gives the protein CASSYRTGDLQQYF.

The chain joins TRBV2 to TRBJ1-5; D unresolved. The germline V gene has CDR1 SNHLY and CDR2 FYNNEI. V was clipped by 5 bases and J by 4 bases, with 12 bases between them. CDR3 length: 14 residues. CDR3 in amino acids: CASSPRTGNQPQHF. In nucleotides, the CDR3 is TGTGCCAGCAGTCCTAGGACGGGAAATCAGCCCCAGCATTTT.

The chain joins TRBV4-2 to TRBJ1-5; TRBD1 matches 8 bases. Germline CDR1 is LGHNA and CDR2 is YNFKEQ. The CDR3 contains 16 residues. V was pared by 2 bases and J by 8 bases, with 11 bases of the junction left unmatched. The CDR3: CASSQFGQGAWEPQHF. CDR3 bases: TGTGCCAGCAGCCAATTCGGGCAGGGGGCTTGGGAGCCCCAGCATTTT.

V and J are TRBV14 and TRBJ2-2; D is possibly TRBD1 (7 bases). Germline CDR1 reads SGHDN; CDR2 reads FVKESK. This CDR3 has 15 residues. V was shortened by 4 bases and J by 4 bases, with 13 bases between the two germline ends. The CDR3 loop is CASSRSRGVTGELFF. The DNA for the CDR3 is TGTGCCAGCAGCCGCTCCAGGGGGGTCACCGGGGAGCTGTTTTTT. Together with reference TRBV14 and TRBJ2-2, the CDR3 gives the full variable domain: EAGVTQFPSHSVIEKGQTVTLRCDPISGHDNLYWYRRVMGKEIKFLLHFVKESKQDESGMPNNRFLAERTGGTYSTLKVQPAELEDSGVYFCASSRSRGVTGELFFGEGSRLTVL.

The gene calls are TRBV2 and TRBJ1-1; D is uncertain. Per the germline V gene, CDR1 is SNHLY and CDR2 is FYNNEI. The CDR3 sequence is 13 residues long. The V and J ends lost 3 bases and 0 bases respectively, with 5 bases between them. CDR3 in amino acids: CASSDWLNTEAFF. The CDR3 region has the DNA TGTGCCAGCAGTGATTGGCTGAACACTGAAGCTTTCTTT.

The chain recombines TRBV5-1 with TRBJ2-3; no reliable D call. The CDR3 is 13 residues long. Per the germline V gene, CDR1 is SGHRS and CDR2 is YFSETQ. V gave up 0 bases and J gave up 4 bases, with 6 bases separating them. The CDR3 nucleotides are TGCGCCAGCAGCTTGGGGGCCCCAGATACGCAGTATTTT. It yields the protein CASSLGAPDTQYF.

The table lists this clone with a few counts. The chain has TRBV28 and TRBJ1-1, with D unresolved. The CDR3 length is 12 residues. V was pared by 2 bases and J by 1 base, with 2 bases between. Germline V lookup: CDR1 MDHEN, CDR2 SYDVKM. DNA for the CDR3: TGTGCCAGCAGTTTACAGAACACTGAAGCTTTCTTT. This codes for CASSLQNTEAFF.

This chain's CDR3 is CAISGADRGPRNEQYF. The CDR3 DNA follows: TGTGCCATCAGTGGGGCGGACAGGGGGCCCCGAAACGAGCAGTACTTC. The J gene is TRBJ2-7, the V gene TRBV10-3; TRBD1 matches 11 bases. Trimming removed 4 bases from V and 5 bases from J; junction bases left unmatched: 10. Germline V lookup: CDR1 ENHRY, CDR2 SYGVKD. This CDR3 region has 16 residues.

The V and J genes are TRBV6-6 and TRBJ2-1, with D possibly TRBD1 on 5 matching bases. V was trimmed by 0 bases and J by 6 bases, leaving 15 bases between them. CDR1 is MNHNY, CDR2 SVGAGI, per germline (reference sequence). The CDR3 has 16 amino acids. Here the CDR3 reads CASSYSPSQGGNEQFF. CDR3 coding DNA: TGTGCCAGCAGTTACTCCCCAAGTCAGGGTGGCAATGAGCAGTTCTTC.

A note on this clone: Compared with germline, one end of the junction differs, possibly owing to a read error. The rearrangement joins TRBV7-2 to TRBJ2-7; 8 positions match TRBD2. The CDR3 covers 17 residues. Germline V CDR1 and CDR2: SGHTA, FQGNSA. Written as DNA, the CDR3 is TGTGCCAGCAGCTTATATTCACCGGGAAAAGTGGCGGGAGGTGAGAACTTC. Translation gives CASSLYSPGKVAGGENF.

The chain has TRBV7-9 and TRBJ2-1; maybe TRBD1 (7 bases). Looked up from germline, CDR1 is SEHNR and CDR2 is FQNEAQ (reference sequence). Trimming cost V 2 bases and J 3 bases, with 20 bases left between them. The CDR3 contains 18 residues. The CDR3 loop is CASSLSIGGGSGYNEQFF. In DNA form, the CDR3 reads TGTGCCAGCAGCTTAAGCATCGGAGGGGGCAGCGGCTACAATGAGCAGTTCTTC.